Listed here is a single T cell receptor (beta chain). The target antigen is unknown. This specimen comes from a study of yellow fever vaccine responses in identical twins. Whole-study results and caveats: Twins' vaccine T cell response reportedly seemed partly convergent, partly personalized.

Trimming removed 4 bases from V and 5 bases from J, with 7 bases in between. This CDR3 spans 12 amino acids. Germline CDR1 reads MDHEN; CDR2 reads SYDVKM. TCRdb fed the RT-PCR reads into MiXCR, producing one record per CDR3 protein. The data contain some 1,200 distinct CDR3 sequences, roughly 86% of them seen just once; the ten biggest clones take up roughly 9.6%. V and J are TRBV28 and TRBJ2-3, with D maybe TRBD1 (6 bases). The TCR comes from a woman aged 18-30 years who received the yellow fever vaccine. Here the sequenced sample was T cells from blood (PBMCs), unsorted or a sorted subset (not recorded which), taken before or after yellow fever vaccination (not recorded which). The CDR3 region has the DNA TGTGCCAGCAGTTCACAGGGAGATACGCAGTATTTT. Translation: CASSSQGDTQYF.